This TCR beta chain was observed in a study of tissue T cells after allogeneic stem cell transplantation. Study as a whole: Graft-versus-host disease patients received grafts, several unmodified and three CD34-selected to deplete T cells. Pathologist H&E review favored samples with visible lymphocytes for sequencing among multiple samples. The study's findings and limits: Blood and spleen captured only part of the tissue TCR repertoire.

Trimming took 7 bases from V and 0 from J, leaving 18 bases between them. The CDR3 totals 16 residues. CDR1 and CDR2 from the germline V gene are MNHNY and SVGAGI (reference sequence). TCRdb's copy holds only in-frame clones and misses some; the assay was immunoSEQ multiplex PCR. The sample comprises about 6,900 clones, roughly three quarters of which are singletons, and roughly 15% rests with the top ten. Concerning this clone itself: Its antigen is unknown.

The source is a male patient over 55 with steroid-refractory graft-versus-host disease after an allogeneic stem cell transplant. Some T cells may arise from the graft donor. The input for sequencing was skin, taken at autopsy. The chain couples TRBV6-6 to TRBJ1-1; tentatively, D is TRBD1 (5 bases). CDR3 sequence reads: CASIEEIREVNTEAFF. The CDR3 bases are TGTGCCAGCATCGAAGAGATCAGGGAAGTGAACACTGAAGCTTTCTTT.